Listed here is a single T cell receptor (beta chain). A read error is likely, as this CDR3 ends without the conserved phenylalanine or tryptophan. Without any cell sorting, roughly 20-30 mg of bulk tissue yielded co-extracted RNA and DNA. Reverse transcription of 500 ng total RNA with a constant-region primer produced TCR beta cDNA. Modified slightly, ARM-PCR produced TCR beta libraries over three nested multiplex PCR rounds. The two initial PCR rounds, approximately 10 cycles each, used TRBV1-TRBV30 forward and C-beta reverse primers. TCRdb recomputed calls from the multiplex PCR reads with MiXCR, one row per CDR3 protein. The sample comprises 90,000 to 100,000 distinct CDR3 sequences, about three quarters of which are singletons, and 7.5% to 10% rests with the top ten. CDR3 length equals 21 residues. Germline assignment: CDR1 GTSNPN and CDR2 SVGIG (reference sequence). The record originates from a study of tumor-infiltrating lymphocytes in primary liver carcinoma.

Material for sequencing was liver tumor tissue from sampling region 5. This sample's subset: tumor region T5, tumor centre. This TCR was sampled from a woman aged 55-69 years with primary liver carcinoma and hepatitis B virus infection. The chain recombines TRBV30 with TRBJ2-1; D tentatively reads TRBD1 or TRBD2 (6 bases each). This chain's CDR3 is CVWSVVEGDKRARSSYNEQFL. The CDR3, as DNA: TGTGTCTGGAGTGTGGTTGAGGGGGACAAGCGGGCACGGAGCTCCTACAATGAGCAGTTCTTA.